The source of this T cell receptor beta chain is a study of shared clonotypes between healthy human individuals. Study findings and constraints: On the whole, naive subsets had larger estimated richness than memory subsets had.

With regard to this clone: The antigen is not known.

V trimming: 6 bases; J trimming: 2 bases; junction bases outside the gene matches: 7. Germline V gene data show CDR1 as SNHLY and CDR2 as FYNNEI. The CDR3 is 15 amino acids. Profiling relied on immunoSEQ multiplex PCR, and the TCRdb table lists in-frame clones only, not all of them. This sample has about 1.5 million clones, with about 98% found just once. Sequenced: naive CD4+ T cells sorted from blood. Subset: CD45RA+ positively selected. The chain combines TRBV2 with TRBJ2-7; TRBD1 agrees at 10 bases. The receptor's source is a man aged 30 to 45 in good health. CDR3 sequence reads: CASSSTGGEPYEQYF. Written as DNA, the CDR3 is TGTGCCAGCAGCTCGACAGGGGGCGAGCCCTACGAGCAGTACTTC.